A single sample is the source of the 17 T cell receptor beta chains below, sequenced in a study of CD8+ T cells in alopecia areata. Treatment noted: oral pan-JAK inhibitor, 5-10 mg twice daily. Following RNA extraction, reverse transcription yielded cDNA that acted as the sequencing template. Clones were sequenced by immunoSEQ multiplex PCR, and TCRdb holds only the in-frame ones, with some missing. The sample yields about 200,000 clones, 45% to 65% seen once. The sample in question was CD4+ T cells sorted from blood, obtained at week 4, from a patient treated with tofacitinib. These receptors were obtained from a human donor with alopecia areata.

The chain combines TRBV5-1 with TRBJ2-5; 8 bases are a match to TRBD1. This CDR3 contains 16 residues. Losses at the gene ends were 4 bases for V and 2 bases for J; bases not matched to a gene: 10. CDR1 is SGHRS, CDR2 YFSETQ, per germline. In DNA form, the CDR3 reads TGCGCCAGCAGCCTAAGCCGGACAGGGATACAAGAGACCCAGTACTTC. Translated, it gives CASSLSRTGIQETQYF.

CDR3 bases: TGTGCCTGGAGCGCCGGACAGGGAAATAATTCACCCCTCCACTTT. This gives the protein CAWSAGQGNNSPLHF. The chain joins TRBV30 to TRBJ1-6, with 8 bases lining up with TRBD1. The CDR3 has 15 amino acids. Trimming at V came to 3 bases and at J to 5 bases, leaving 6 bases not matched to a gene. From germline, CDR1 is GTSNPN and CDR2 SVGIG (reference sequence).

The chain joins TRBV29-1 to TRBJ1-4, with TRBD1 matching over 11 bases. V dropped 4 bases and J dropped 8; count of bases not matched to a gene: 3. This CDR3 spans 13 amino acids. CDR1 is SQVTM and CDR2 is ANQGSEA in the germline V gene. CDR3 in DNA: TGCAGCGTTGTGGGGACAGGGGGAGAAAAACTGTTTTTT. The encoded protein is CSVVGTGGEKLFF.

V and J are TRBV7-3 and TRBJ1-1; maybe TRBD1 (6 bases). Germline V gene data show CDR1 as SGHTA and CDR2 as FQGTGA. Between the trimmed V and J ends, which lost 4 bases and 5 bases, there was a span of 11 bases. There are 13 residues in the CDR3. CDR3 in DNA: TGTGCCAGCAGCTCTACAGGGAGGACTGAAGCTTTCTTT. Protein sequence: CASSSTGRTEAFF.

In this sample, this clone turned up a few times. J is TRBJ2-3 and V is TRBV29-1; D gene ambiguous. The CDR3 consists of 13 residues. The V and J ends lost 4 bases and 0 bases respectively, with 8 bases between them. CDR1 SQVTM and CDR2 ANQGSEA come from the germline V gene. The CDR3: CSVAVPSTDTQYF. The CDR3 bases are TGCAGCGTTGCGGTTCCTAGCACAGATACGCAGTATTTT.

The CDR3 nucleotides read TGCGCCACCGCCGTACAAATCCAAGAGACCCAGTACTTC. It codes for CATAVQIQETQYF. The rearrangement joins TRBV5-1 to TRBJ2-5; D uncertain. This CDR3 contains 13 residues. Germline loops: CDR1 SGHRS, CDR2 YFSETQ. Between the trimmed V and J ends, which lost 9 bases and 1 base, there was a span of 13 bases. The variable domain in full, completed from reference TRBV5-1 and TRBJ2-5, reads KAGVTQTPRYLIKTRGQQVTLSCSPISGHRSVSWYQQTPGQGLQFLFEYFSETQRNKGNFPGRFSGRQFSNSRSEMNVSTLELGDSALYLCATAVQIQETQYFGPGTRLLVL.

V and J are TRBV29-1 and TRBJ2-5; D is unclear. V was clipped by 4 bases and J by 4 bases, with 10 bases between them. Germline CDR1 SQVTM, CDR2 ANQGSEA. There are 12 residues in the CDR3. The CDR3 nucleotides read TGCAGCGTTGTCGGTATTCGAGAGACCCAGTACTTC. Its protein is CSVVGIRETQYF.

The J gene is TRBJ1-2, the V gene TRBV4-1; D call uncertain. This CDR3 is 13 amino acids long. Per the germline V gene, CDR1 is MGHRA and CDR2 is YSYEKL. Between the trimmed V and J ends, which lost 0 bases and 7 bases, there was a span of 9 bases. The CDR3 nucleotides are TGCGCCAGCAGCCAAGATGTAGGAGGTGGCTACACCTTC. This gives the protein CASSQDVGGGYTF.

Note on this clone: A read error may account for a junction end that differs from germline. The chain is built from TRBV11-2 and TRBJ2-7, with D possibly called TRBD1 or TRBD2 (5 bases each). The V gene's germline CDR1 is SGHAT and CDR2 FQNNGV. The CDR3 has 13 amino acids. The CDR3 sequence: CASRLGVDSEQYF. CDR3 coding DNA: TGTGCCAGCAGATTAGGGGTGGACTCCGAGCAGTACTTC.

The chain employs TRBV14 and TRBJ2-2, with D possibly being TRBD1 or TRBD2 (6 bases each). Deletions cut 4 bases from V and 7 bases from J, with 10 bases between. The CDR3 is 13 residues long. CDR1 is SGHDN, CDR2 FVKESK, per germline. CDR3 nucleotide sequence: TGTGCCAGCAGCCGGGGGGCAAACGGGGAGCTGTTTTTT. Translated: CASSRGANGELFF.

The DNA of the CDR3 is TGTGCCAGCAGCTTTGGACAGGCACAAGAGACCCAGTACTTC. Its translation is CASSFGQAQETQYF. The gene calls are TRBV9 and TRBJ2-5, with 7 bases fitting TRBD1. V gave up 4 bases and J gave up 2 bases; unmatched junction bases: 5. This CDR3 region has 14 residues. Germline V gives CDR1 SGDLS, CDR2 YYNGEE.

Turning to this clone: This sample also contains other DNA sequences that code for the same CDR3. The chain combines TRBV2 with TRBJ1-5; D unclear. This CDR3 comprises 14 residues. Germline CDR1 reads SNHLY; CDR2 reads FYNNEI. V lost 4 bases and J 1 base, leaving 8 bases between the germline ends. The CDR3 nucleotides read TGTGCCAGCAGTGGCACGGTGAGCAATCAGCCCCAGCATTTT. This encodes CASSGTVSNQPQHF. The whole variable domain, remainder taken from reference TRBV2 and TRBJ1-5, is EPEVTQTPSHQVTQMGQEVILRCVPISNHLYFYWYRQILGQKVEFLVSFYNNEISEKSEIFDDQFSVERPDGSNFTLKIRSTKLEDSAMYFCASSGTVSNQPQHFGDGTRLSIL.

The rearrangement links TRBV5-1 to TRBJ2-1; 9 bases align to TRBD2. The V gene's germline CDR1 is SGHRS and CDR2 YFSETQ. The CDR3 has 19 residues. After removal of 0 bases from V and 0 bases from J, the junction contained 10 bases not matched to a gene. DNA of the CDR3: TGCGCCAGCAGCTTGGGTAGCGGGGGCTCTTTAAGCTCCTACAATGAGCAGTTCTTC. Amino acids: CASSLGSGGSLSSYNEQFF.

J is TRBJ1-3 and V is TRBV30; D is unresolved. CDR3 length equals 12 residues. Germline lookup yields CDR1 GTSNPN and CDR2 SVGIG (reference sequence). V was clipped by 2 bases and J by 4 bases, with 6 bases between them. The CDR3 reads CAWSINGNTIYF. The CDR3 DNA is TGTGCCTGGAGTATTAACGGAAACACCATATATTTT.

This chain joins TRBV6-1 and TRBJ2-3; D is uncertain. CDR3 length: 12 residues. V was clipped by 5 bases and J by 2 bases, with 5 bases between them. Looked up from germline, CDR1 is MNHNS and CDR2 is SASEGT. The CDR3 region is CASSRDTDTQYF. CDR3 sequence (DNA): TGTGCCAGCAGTCGAGACACAGATACGCAGTATTTT.

A few counts support this clone. The chain uses TRBV6-5 and TRBJ2-7; a weak D match, TRBD2 (5 bases). V shed 4 bases and J shed 2 bases, with 18 bases lying between them. CDR3 length: 16 residues. CDR1 and CDR2 (germline): MNHEY, SVGAGI. The CDR3 coding sequence is TGTGCCAGCAGTTCAGGTGCTCAGACGGGAACCTACGAGCAGTACTTC. It specifies CASSSGAQTGTYEQYF.

The chain has TRBV19 and TRBJ2-2; D gene ambiguous. Trimming stripped 3 bases from V and 1 base from J, with 3 bases between. This CDR3 spans 13 amino acids. Germline V gene data show CDR1 as LNHDA and CDR2 as SQIVND (reference sequence). This CDR3 is CASSMRNTGELFF. Written as DNA, the CDR3 is TGTGCCAGTAGTATGAGGAACACCGGGGAGCTGTTTTTT. The full variable domain, completed using reference TRBV19 and TRBJ2-2, is DGGITQSPKYLFRKEGQNVTLSCEQNLNHDAMYWYRQDPGQGLRLIYYSQIVNDFQKGDIAEGYSVSREKKESFPLTVTSAQKNPTAFYLCASSMRNTGELFFGEGSRLTVL.